Here is one TCR beta chain with its context. The sample originates from a study of blood T cell repertoires in COVID-19. Looking at the study overall: The study drew acute and convalescent COVID-19 samples from the United States, Italy and Spain. PBMCs, B-cell-depleted T cells, or T cells provided the cDNA or gDNA that made up the material.

Measured with immunoSEQ multiplex PCR; TCRdb has only the in-frame clones, and not every one. The sample shows about 220,000 clones, approximately 91% of them seen only once. Germline lookup yields CDR1 SSHAT and CDR2 FNYEAQ (reference sequence). The CDR3 totals 14 residues. Trimming removed 3 bases from V and 10 bases from J; junction bases left unmatched: 4. The chain has TRBV7-7 and TRBJ2-1; TRBD2 agrees at 12 bases. Sequencing was performed on peripheral blood. The receptor was isolated from a man in his forties with acute or convalescent COVID-19. The CDR3: CASSLTSGGGEQFF. Written as DNA, the CDR3 is TGTGCCAGCAGCTTGACTAGCGGGGGAGGGGAGCAGTTCTTC.